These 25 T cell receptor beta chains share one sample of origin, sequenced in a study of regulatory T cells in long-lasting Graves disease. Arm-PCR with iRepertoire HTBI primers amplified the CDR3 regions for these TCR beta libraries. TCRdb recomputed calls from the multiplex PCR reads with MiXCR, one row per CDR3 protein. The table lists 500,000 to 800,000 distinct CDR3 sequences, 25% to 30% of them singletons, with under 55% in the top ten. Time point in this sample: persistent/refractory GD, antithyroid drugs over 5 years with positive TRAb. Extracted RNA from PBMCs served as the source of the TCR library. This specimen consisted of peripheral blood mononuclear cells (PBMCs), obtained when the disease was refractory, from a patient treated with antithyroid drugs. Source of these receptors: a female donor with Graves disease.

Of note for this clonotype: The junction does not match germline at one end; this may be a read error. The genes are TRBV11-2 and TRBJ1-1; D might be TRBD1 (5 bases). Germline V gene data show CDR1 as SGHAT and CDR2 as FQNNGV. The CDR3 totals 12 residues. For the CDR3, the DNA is TGTACCAGCAGCCTGGGACTCACTGAAGCTTTCTTT. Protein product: CTSSLGLTEAFF.

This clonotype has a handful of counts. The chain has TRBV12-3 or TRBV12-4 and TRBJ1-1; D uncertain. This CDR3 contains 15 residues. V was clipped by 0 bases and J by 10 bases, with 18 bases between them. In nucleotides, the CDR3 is TGTGCCAGCAGTTTAGCGCTTGTGAGTAGTTTCCGAGCTTTCTTT. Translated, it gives CASSLALVSSFRAFF.

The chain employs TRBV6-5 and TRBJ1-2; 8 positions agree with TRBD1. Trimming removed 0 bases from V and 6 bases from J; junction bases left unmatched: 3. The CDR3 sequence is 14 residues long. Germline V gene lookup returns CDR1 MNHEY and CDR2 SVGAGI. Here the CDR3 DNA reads TGTGCCAGCAGTTACTCGCCGACAGGGGATGGCTACACCTTC. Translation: CASSYSPTGDGYTF.

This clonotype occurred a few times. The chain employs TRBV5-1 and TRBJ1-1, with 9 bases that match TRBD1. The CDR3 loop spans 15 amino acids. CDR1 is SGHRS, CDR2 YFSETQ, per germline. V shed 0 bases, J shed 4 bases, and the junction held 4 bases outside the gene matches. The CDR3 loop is CASSLEGQGGTEAFF. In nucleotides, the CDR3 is TGCGCCAGCAGCTTGGAGGGACAGGGAGGCACTGAAGCTTTCTTT.

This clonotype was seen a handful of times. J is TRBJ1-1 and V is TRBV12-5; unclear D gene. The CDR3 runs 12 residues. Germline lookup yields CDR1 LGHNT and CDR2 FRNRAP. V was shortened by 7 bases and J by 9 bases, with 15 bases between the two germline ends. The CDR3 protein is CASATPGSQAFF. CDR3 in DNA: TGTGCTAGTGCCACCCCAGGAAGCCAAGCTTTCTTT.

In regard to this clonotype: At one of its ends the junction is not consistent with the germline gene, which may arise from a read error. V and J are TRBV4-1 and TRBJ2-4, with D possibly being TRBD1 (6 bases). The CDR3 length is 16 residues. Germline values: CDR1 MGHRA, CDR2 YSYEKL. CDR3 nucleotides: TGCACCAGCAGCCAAGATCAAGCCAGGGGAAAAAACATTCAGTACTTC. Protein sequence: CTSSQDQARGKNIQYF.

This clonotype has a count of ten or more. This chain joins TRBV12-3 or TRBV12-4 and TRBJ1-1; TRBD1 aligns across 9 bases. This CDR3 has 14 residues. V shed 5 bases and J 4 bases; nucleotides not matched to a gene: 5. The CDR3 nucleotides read TGTGCCAGCAGTCGGACAGGGGTGGGCACTGAAGCTTTCTTT. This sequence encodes CASSRTGVGTEAFF.

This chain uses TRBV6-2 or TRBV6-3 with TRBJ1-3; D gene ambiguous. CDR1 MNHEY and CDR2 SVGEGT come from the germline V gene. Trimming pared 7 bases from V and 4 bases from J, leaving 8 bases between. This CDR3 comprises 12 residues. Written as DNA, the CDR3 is TGTGCCAGCACCGACGCAGGAAACACCATATATTTT. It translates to CASTDAGNTIYF.

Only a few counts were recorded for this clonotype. CDR3 region: CASSLDANRPGLNYGYTF. In DNA, the CDR3 is TGCGCCAGCAGCTTGGATGCGAACAGACCTGGGCTCAACTATGGCTACACCTTC. V and J are TRBV5-1 and TRBJ1-2; D remains ambiguous. Per the germline V gene, CDR1 is SGHRS and CDR2 is YFSETQ. The CDR3 sequence is 18 residues long. V lost 0 bases, J lost 2 bases, and 20 bases lay in between.

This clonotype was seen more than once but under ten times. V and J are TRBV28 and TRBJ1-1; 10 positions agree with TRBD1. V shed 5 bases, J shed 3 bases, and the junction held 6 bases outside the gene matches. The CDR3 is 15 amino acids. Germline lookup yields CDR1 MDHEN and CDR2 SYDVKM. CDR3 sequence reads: CASSPTGGSDTEAFF. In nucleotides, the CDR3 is TGTGCCAGCAGTCCGACAGGGGGCTCCGACACTGAAGCTTTCTTT.

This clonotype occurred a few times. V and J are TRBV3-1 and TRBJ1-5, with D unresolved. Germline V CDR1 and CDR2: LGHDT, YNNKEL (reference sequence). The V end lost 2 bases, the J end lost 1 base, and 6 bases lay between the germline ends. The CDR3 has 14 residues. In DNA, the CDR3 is TGTGCCAGCAGCCAATTTGTCAGCAATCAGCCCCAGCATTTT. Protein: CASSQFVSNQPQHF.

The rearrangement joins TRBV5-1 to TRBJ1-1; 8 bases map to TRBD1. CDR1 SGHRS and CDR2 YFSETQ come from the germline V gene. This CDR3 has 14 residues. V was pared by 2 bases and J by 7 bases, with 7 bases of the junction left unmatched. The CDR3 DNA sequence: TGCGCCAGCAGCTTCGGACAGGGAACTTTTGAAGCTTTCTTT. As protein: CASSFGQGTFEAFF.

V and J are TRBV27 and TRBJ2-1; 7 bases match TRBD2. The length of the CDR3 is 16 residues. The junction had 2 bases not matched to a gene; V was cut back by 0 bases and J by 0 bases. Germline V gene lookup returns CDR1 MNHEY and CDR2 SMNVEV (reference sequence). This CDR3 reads CASSLSRETSYNEQFF. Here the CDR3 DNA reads TGTGCCAGCAGTTTATCGCGGGAGACCTCCTACAATGAGCAGTTCTTC.

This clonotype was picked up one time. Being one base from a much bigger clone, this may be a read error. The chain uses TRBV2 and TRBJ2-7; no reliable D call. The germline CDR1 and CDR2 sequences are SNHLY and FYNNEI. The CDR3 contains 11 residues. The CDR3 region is CVSRNKKEQYF. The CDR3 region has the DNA TGTGTCAGCCGCAACAAGAAAGAGCAGTACTTC.

The CDR3 region has the DNA TGTGCCAGCAGCCCTACCGGGACGGTATCCTACGAGCAGTACTTC. Protein: CASSPTGTVSYEQYF. The chain uses TRBV9 and TRBJ2-7; perhaps D is TRBD1 or TRBD2 (5 bases each). CDR1 SGDLS and CDR2 YYNGEE come from the germline V gene. V lost 4 bases and J 1 base, leaving 15 bases between the germline ends. This CDR3 spans 15 amino acids.

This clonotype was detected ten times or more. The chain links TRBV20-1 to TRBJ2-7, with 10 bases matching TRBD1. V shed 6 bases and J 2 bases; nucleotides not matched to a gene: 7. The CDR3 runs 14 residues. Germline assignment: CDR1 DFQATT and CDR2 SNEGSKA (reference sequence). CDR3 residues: CSAGGTGEAYEQYF. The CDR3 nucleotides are TGCAGTGCAGGAGGGACAGGGGAAGCCTACGAGCAGTACTTC.

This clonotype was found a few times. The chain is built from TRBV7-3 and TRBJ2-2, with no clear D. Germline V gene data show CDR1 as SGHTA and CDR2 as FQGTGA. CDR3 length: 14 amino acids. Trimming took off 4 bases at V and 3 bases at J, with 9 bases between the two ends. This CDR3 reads CASSSGSHTGELFF. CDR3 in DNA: TGTGCCAGCAGCTCGGGCAGCCACACCGGGGAGCTGTTTTTT.

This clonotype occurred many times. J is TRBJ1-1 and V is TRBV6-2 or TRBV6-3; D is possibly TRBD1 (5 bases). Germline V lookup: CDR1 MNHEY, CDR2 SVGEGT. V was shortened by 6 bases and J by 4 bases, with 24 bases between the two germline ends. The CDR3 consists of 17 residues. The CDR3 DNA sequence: TGTGCCAGCAGGGAACCGGGACCTTCGGGGCTGAGCACTGAAGCTTTCTTT. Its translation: CASREPGPSGLSTEAFF.

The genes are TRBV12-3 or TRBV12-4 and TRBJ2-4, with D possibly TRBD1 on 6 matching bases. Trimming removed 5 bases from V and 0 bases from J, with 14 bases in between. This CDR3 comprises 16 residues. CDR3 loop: CASSRPGERAKNIQYF. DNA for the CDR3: TGTGCCAGCAGTCGTCCAGGGGAGCGAGCCAAAAACATTCAGTACTTC.

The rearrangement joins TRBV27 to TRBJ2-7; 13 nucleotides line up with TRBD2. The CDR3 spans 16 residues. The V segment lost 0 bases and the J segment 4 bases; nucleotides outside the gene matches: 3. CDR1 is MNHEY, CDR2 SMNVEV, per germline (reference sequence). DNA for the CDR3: TGTGCCAGCAGTTTATCCACGGGACTAGCGGGGTACGAGCAGTACTTC. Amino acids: CASSLSTGLAGYEQYF.

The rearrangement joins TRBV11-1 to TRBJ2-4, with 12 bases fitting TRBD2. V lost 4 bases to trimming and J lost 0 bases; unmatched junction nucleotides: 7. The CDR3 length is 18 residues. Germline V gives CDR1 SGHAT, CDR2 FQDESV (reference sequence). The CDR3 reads CASSSGLAGTGAKNIQYF. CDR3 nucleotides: TGTGCCAGCAGCTCCGGACTAGCGGGAACCGGAGCCAAAAACATTCAGTACTTC.

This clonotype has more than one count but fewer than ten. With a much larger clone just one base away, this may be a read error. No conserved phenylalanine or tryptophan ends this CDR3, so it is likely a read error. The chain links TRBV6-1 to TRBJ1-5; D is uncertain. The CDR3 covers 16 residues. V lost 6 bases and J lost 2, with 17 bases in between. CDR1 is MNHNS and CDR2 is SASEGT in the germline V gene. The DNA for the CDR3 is TGTGCCAGCAGGAAAGAGACGGCGGTTGGCAATCAGCCCCAGCATTCT. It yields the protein CASRKETAVGNQPQHS.

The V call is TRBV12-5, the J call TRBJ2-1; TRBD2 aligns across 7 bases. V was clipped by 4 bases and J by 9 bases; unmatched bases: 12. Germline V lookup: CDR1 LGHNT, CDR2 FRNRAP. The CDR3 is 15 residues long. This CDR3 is CASGSTAGFGLEQFF. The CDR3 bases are TGTGCTAGTGGTTCCACAGCGGGGTTTGGGCTTGAGCAGTTCTTC.

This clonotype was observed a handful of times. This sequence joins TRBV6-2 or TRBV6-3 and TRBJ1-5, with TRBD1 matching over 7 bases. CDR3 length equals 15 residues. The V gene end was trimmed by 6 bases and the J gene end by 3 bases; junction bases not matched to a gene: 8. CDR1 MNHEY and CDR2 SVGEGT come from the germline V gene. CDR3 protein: CASSPTGVNNQPQHF. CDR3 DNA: TGTGCCAGCAGCCCTACAGGGGTTAACAATCAGCCCCAGCATTTT.

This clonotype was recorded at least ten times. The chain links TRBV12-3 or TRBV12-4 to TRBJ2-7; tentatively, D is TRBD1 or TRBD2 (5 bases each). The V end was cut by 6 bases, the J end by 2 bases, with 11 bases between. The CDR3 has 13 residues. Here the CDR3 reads CASSVQGPYEQYF. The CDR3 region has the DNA TGTGCCAGCAGCGTCCAGGGACCCTACGAGCAGTACTTC.